Sequencing of this T cell receptor beta chain was carried out in a study of human T cells and chemical hapten exposure. Background on the study: Application of 0.01% DPC to the upper back was done by patch test, with a reading at 6 days. Study results and caveats: Expanded TCRs made up significantly more big CDR3 similarity clusters than controls did.

This CDR3 is 14 amino acids long. V was cut by 4 bases and J by 2 bases, with 12 bases left in between. Germline CDR1 and CDR2: SGHRS and YFSETQ. This clonotype was observed a few times. Its antigen is unknown. Time point here: patch test 2, 6 weeks after DPC sensitization. Treatment of the sample: therapeutic diphenylcyclopropenone sensitization with weekly scalp DPC. The donor pool consisted of alopecia patients aged 18 to 70 years, considered suitable for DPC. TCRdb called the RACE reads again in MiXCR, with one record for every CDR3 protein. The sample consists of roughly 380,000 distinct CDR3 sequences, more than 5% of them appearing once.

This sequence was found in a young woman with alopecia areata. Some clones in this sample may be carry-over from other donors' samples. The input for sequencing was whole blood, taken in connection with sensitization to the hapten diphenylcyclopropenone (DPC). The chain recombines TRBV5-1 with TRBJ2-5; D tentatively reads TRBD1 or TRBD2 (5 bases each). CDR3 coding DNA: TGCGCCAGCAGCCCGGTCGGGGCGCAAGAGACCCAGTACTTC. It encodes CASSPVGAQETQYF.